This TCR beta chain was found in a study of blood T cell repertoires in COVID-19. Study information: Both acute and convalescent COVID-19 samples were obtained from the United States, Italy and Spain. Sources were T cells, B-cell-depleted T cells, or PBMCs; the material itself was cDNA or gDNA.

In the source study's methods: Estimated nucleated cell counts came from reference gene primer amplification. Generated by immunoSEQ multiplex PCR, the TCRdb table keeps only in-frame clones and is missing some. The DNA gave D and trimming, while V, J and clone size come from that table. The table has 210,000 or so clones, approximately 91% seen once. This clone was counted a single time. Looked up from germline, CDR1 is MDHEN and CDR2 is SYDVKM. This CDR3 region has 13 residues. After removal of 7 bases from V and 5 bases from J, the junction contained 5 bases not matched to a gene. This rearrangement joins TRBV28 to TRBJ2-7; 10 bases match TRBD2. The sample consisted of peripheral blood. The clonotype comes from a woman aged 60 to 75 with acute or convalescent COVID-19. CDR3 sequence (DNA): TGTGCCAGCAACGGTAGCGGGAGGCACGAGCAGTACTTC. This translates into CASNGSGRHEQYF.